Shown below are 3 T cell receptor beta chains from a single sample sequenced in a study of control samples from healthy donors and cancer patients (dated by TCRdb to between 2020 and 2021). To prepare the library, the immunoSEQ multiplex PCR assay was applied. TCRdb carries this immuneACCESS record with in-frame sequences only. Its versions omit some clonotypes, under half of them owing to an unresolved V gene in the studies checked, with the rest unexplained. This sample comprises 12,000 to 15,000 clones, roughly 80% of them detected only once. 15% to 20% of the sample is held by the ten biggest clonotypes. The specimen was formalin-fixed, paraffin-embedded tissue. The receptor set was obtained from a female donor with lung cancer.

This chain links TRBV4-3 with TRBJ1-3; no definite D call. CDR3 length equals 15 residues. The germline CDR1 and CDR2 sequences are LGHNA and YSLEER. With 0 bases removed from V and 0 bases from J, the gap between germline ends came to 6 bases. The DNA for the CDR3 is TGCGCCAGCAGCCAAGACTCCGACTCTGGAAACACCATATATTTT. The encoded protein is CASSQDSDSGNTIYF.

This chain links TRBV2 with TRBJ2-5; D is unclear. CDR1 is SNHLY and CDR2 is FYNNEI in the germline V gene. The CDR3 length is 12 residues. Deletions cut 1 base from V and 4 bases from J, with 4 bases between. CDR3 amino acids: CASSEGRETQYF. CDR3 nucleotides: TGTGCCAGCAGTGAAGGAAGAGAGACCCAGTACTTC.

The gene calls are TRBV5-1 and TRBJ1-6, with 9 bases aligning to TRBD1. Germline lookup yields CDR1 SGHRS and CDR2 YFSETQ. CDR3 length equals 15 residues. After removal of 0 bases from V and 15 bases from J, the junction contained 10 bases not matched to a gene. The CDR3 here is CASSLAVGQGSFLHF. CDR3 sequence (DNA): TGCGCCAGCAGCTTGGCGGTAGGACAGGGGTCTTTCCTCCACTTT. Filled out from reference TRBV5-1 and TRBJ1-6, the complete variable domain reads KAGVTQTPRYLIKTRGQQVTLSCSPISGHRSVSWYQQTPGQGLQFLFEYFSETQRNKGNFPGRFSGRQFSNSRSEMNVSTLELGDSALYLCASSLAVGQGSFLHFGNGTRLTVT.